Listed here are 19 T cell receptor beta chains from one sample, sequenced in a study of tumor-infiltrating lymphocytes in primary liver carcinoma. The source of the blood RNA was unsorted whole blood, and germline DNA was extracted as well. A primer in the constant region served to generate TCR beta cDNA from roughly 550 ng of total RNA. Three nested multiplex PCR rounds, a slightly modified ARM-PCR method, built the TCR beta libraries. The two initial PCR rounds, around 11 cycles each, used TRBV1-TRBV30 forward and C-beta reverse primers. TCRdb called the multiplex PCR reads again in MiXCR, with one record for every CDR3 protein. Of 310,000 or so distinct CDR3 sequences listed, 50% to 60% are singletons. The sequenced material came from peripheral blood. These receptors all come from a woman in her twenties or thirties with primary liver carcinoma and hepatitis B virus infection.

This clonotype was observed a handful of times. This rearrangement joins TRBV7-9 to TRBJ2-1; D uncertain. CDR1 and CDR2 (germline): SEHNR, FQNEAQ (reference sequence). V was clipped by 3 bases and J by 1 base, with 16 bases between them. This CDR3 is 17 amino acids long. CDR3 in DNA: TGTGCCAGCAGCTTGACCCTCATCGTGGGATCCTACAATGAGCAGTTCTTC. Its protein product is CASSLTLIVGSYNEQFF.

About this clonotype itself: A much larger clonotype is one base distant, so this may be a read error. The chain couples TRBV12-3 or TRBV12-4 to TRBJ2-1; D assignment may be TRBD1 or TRBD2 (5 bases each). Trimming took off 6 bases at V and 14 bases at J, with 17 bases between the two ends. This CDR3 is built from 12 residues. CDR3 loop: CASRSLTGTKFF. The CDR3 nucleotides are TGTGCCAGCAGGTCACTCACCGGGACCAAGTTCTTC.

To note about this clonotype: One end of the junction does not line up with germline, which may come from a read error. This sequence joins TRBV11-3 and TRBJ2-1; D may be TRBD2 (6 bases). Germline-derived CDR1 and CDR2 are SGHNT and YENEEA. The CDR3 loop spans 17 amino acids. This CDR3 reads CVSSLGLLVGGYDEQFF. The CDR3 nucleotides are TGTGTCAGCAGCTTAGGCCTACTAGTGGGAGGCTACGATGAGCAGTTCTTC.

Concerning this clonotype itself: A much more abundant neighbour one base away suggests this may be a read error. The V and J genes are TRBV6-2 or TRBV6-3 and TRBJ2-3; a weak D match, TRBD2 (5 bases). Germline V gene data show CDR1 as MNHEY and CDR2 as SVGEGT. The CDR3 spans 11 residues. The V and J ends lost 6 bases and 13 bases respectively, with 14 bases between them. CDR3 loop: CASSVEGIKYF. For the CDR3, the DNA is TGTGCCAGCAGCGTTGAGGGAATCAAGTATTTT.

Regarding this clonotype: Since a much larger clone is just one base distant, this may be a read error. The genes are TRBV4-2 and TRBJ1-1; perhaps TRBD1 as D (5 bases). V dropped 0 bases and J dropped 7 bases, with 15 bases sitting between them. There are 15 residues in the CDR3. Germline CDR1 LGHNA, CDR2 YNFKEQ. The CDR3 DNA reads TGTGCCAGCAGCCAAGAGGTGGCAGGGATCAGTGAAGCTTTCTTT. Protein product: CASSQEVAGISEAFF.

Concerning this clonotype itself: Without the conserved terminal phenylalanine or tryptophan, this CDR3 likely stems from a read error. The rearrangement joins TRBV11-2 to TRBJ2-2; D ambiguous. Germline loops: CDR1 SGHAT, CDR2 FQNNGV. V was clipped by 8 bases and J by 5 bases, with 12 bases between them. CDR3 length: 13 residues. The CDR3 sequence: CASCSGWTGELFS. The CDR3 DNA reads TGTGCCAGCTGCTCAGGTTGGACCGGGGAGCTGTTTTCT.

On this clonotype: One junction end does not reproduce the germline sequence, and a read error may be involved. V and J are TRBV6-5 and TRBJ2-1; 7 nucleotides line up with TRBD1. The CDR3 length is 18 residues. Germline V gene data show CDR1 as MNHEY and CDR2 as SVGAGI. CDR3 nucleotide sequence: TGTGACAGCAGTTACTCGCTCCGGACAGGCAGGGGACACAATGAGCAGTTCTTC. The encoded protein is CDSSYSLRTGRGHNEQFF.

A word on this clonotype: One junction end disagrees with the germline gene, perhaps due to a read error. This chain connects TRBV11-3 to TRBJ2-2; D may be TRBD1 (6 bases). The length of the CDR3 is 16 residues. CDR1 and CDR2 (germline): SGHNT, YENEEA. This CDR3 reads CARSSPVDSGTGELFF. The CDR3, as DNA: TGTGCCAGAAGCTCCCCAGTGGACAGTGGTACCGGGGAGCTGTTTTTT.

This clonotype was counted at least ten times. The J gene is TRBJ1-2, the V gene TRBV6-5; weak D call: TRBD1 (5 bases). The CDR3 spans 12 residues. Looked up from germline, CDR1 is MNHEY and CDR2 is SVGAGI. Trimming pared 8 bases from V and 4 bases from J, leaving 11 bases between. This CDR3 reads CASRGPAYGYTF. DNA for the CDR3: TGTGCCAGCCGGGGACCGGCCTATGGCTACACCTTC.

This clonotype was seen only a few times. This rearrangement joins TRBV5-6 to TRBJ2-1; D call uncertain. This CDR3 contains 14 residues. V gave up 0 bases and J gave up 6 bases, with 10 bases separating them. Per germline, CDR1 SGHDT and CDR2 YYEEEE. The CDR3 reads CASSLAVAINEQFF. The CDR3 DNA reads TGTGCCAGCAGCTTGGCCGTCGCGATCAATGAGCAGTTCTTC.

Comment on this clonotype: Being one base from a much bigger clone, this may be a read error. This chain joins TRBV4-1 and TRBJ2-5, with TRBD1 as a possible D gene (6 bases). The CDR3 is made up of 15 amino acids. CDR1 is MGHRA, CDR2 YSYEKL, per germline. CDR3 residues: CASCQPGTRVATQYF. CDR3 coding DNA: TGCGCCAGCTGCCAGCCTGGGACACGGGTCGCGACCCAGTACTTC.

This clonotype was counted only a few times. This chain connects TRBV24-1 to TRBJ1-1; D is unclear. Trimming shortened V by 3 bases and J by 0 bases, and 4 bases separated the two germline ends. The germline V gene encodes CDR1 KGHDR and CDR2 SFDVKD. The CDR3 loop spans 13 amino acids. CDR3 amino acids: CATSDVMNTEAFF. CDR3 DNA sequence: TGTGCCACCAGTGATGTAATGAACACTGAAGCTTTCTTT.

This sequence joins TRBV12-3 or TRBV12-4 and TRBJ2-7; the match to TRBD1 covers 7 bases. The CDR3 length is 15 residues. V lost 3 bases to trimming and J lost 0 bases; unmatched junction nucleotides: 5. The CDR3 DNA reads TGTGCCAGCAGTTTTACAGGGGTCCCCTCCTACGAGCAGTACTTC. It yields the protein CASSFTGVPSYEQYF.

On this clonotype itself: A read error may account for a junction end that differs from germline. The V gene is TRBV11-2, the J gene TRBJ2-5, with D perhaps TRBD2 (5 bases). The CDR3 loop spans 14 amino acids. Germline CDR1 is SGHAT and CDR2 is FQNNGV. CDR3 bases: TGCGCCAGCAGCTCGCAACTGAGGGTGGAGACCCGGTACTTC. This sequence encodes CASSSQLRVETRYF.

About this clonotype: As the CDR3 is not closed by the conserved phenylalanine or tryptophan, this likely results from a read error. The chain joins TRBV6-5 to TRBJ1-2; 7 positions agree with TRBD1. After removal of 2 bases from V and 4 bases from J, the junction contained 4 bases not matched to a gene. The CDR3 has 14 residues. Germline CDR1 is MNHEY and CDR2 is SVGAGI. The CDR3 region has the DNA TGTGCCAGCAGTTACAGGGGGCGCAGCTATGGCTACACCCTC. This encodes CASSYRGRSYGYTL.

This clonotype was picked up a small number of times. The CDR3 loop reads CASSTPGRYTF. The CDR3 nucleotides read TGTGCCAGCAGTACCCCCGGTCGCTACACCTTC. The chain joins TRBV6-2 or TRBV6-3 to TRBJ1-2; D unclear. Germline CDR1 is MNHEY and CDR2 is SVGEGT. CDR3 length: 11 amino acids. V lost 5 bases and J lost 9, with 10 bases in between.

On this clonotype: At one boundary the junction diverges from the germline segment, which might be a read error. The CDR3: CVSSQSQAVQETQYF. Written as DNA, the CDR3 is TGTGTCAGCAGCCAATCTCAGGCAGTGCAAGAGACCCAGTACTTC. The V gene is TRBV7-8, the J gene TRBJ2-5; D not certain. This CDR3 contains 15 residues. Germline CDR1 and CDR2: SGHVS and FQNEAQ.

This clonotype was observed a few times. The chain couples TRBV5-6 to TRBJ2-5; D not certain. V was clipped by 0 bases and J by 4 bases, with 13 bases between them. The CDR3 totals 15 residues. Germline V gene sequence: CDR1 SGHDT, CDR2 YYEEEE. The CDR3 reads CASSLDPSPRETQYF. As DNA, the CDR3 is TGTGCCAGCAGCTTGGATCCAAGCCCAAGAGAGACCCAGTACTTC.

In regard to this clonotype: Given a much more abundant clone one base away, this may be a read error. The chain is built from TRBV6-5 and TRBJ1-4, with 9 bases that match TRBD1. V lost 9 bases to trimming and J lost 7 bases; unmatched junction nucleotides: 12. The germline V gene encodes CDR1 MNHEY and CDR2 SVGAGI. The CDR3 spans 15 residues. The CDR3 nucleotides read TGTGCCAGAAGTGGGACAGGGTACGCTGGTGAAAAACTGTTTTTT. Amino acid sequence: CARSGTGYAGEKLFF.